Below are 12 T cell receptor beta chains sequenced from a single sample in a study of blood T cell repertoires in COVID-19. Profiling relied on immunoSEQ multiplex PCR, and the TCRdb table lists in-frame clones only, not all of them. The profile shows roughly 130,000 clones, about 90% of them singletons. The sequencing sample was made of peripheral blood. These receptor sequences come from a woman aged 60-70 years with acute or convalescent COVID-19.

The chain combines TRBV10-3 with TRBJ2-1; 9 nucleotides match TRBD2. Germline V gene sequence: CDR1 ENHRY, CDR2 SYGVKD. V lost 3 bases and J lost 3; bases outside the gene matches: 9. This CDR3 has 17 amino acids. This chain's CDR3 is CAISDGRDSGGYNEQFF. CDR3 DNA sequence: TGTGCCATCAGTGACGGCCGGGATAGCGGGGGCTACAATGAGCAGTTCTTC.

The chain links TRBV27 to TRBJ2-7, with 8 nucleotides matching TRBD2. J was trimmed by 2 bases and V by 6 bases; bases with no gene match: 3. Germline values: CDR1 MNHEY, CDR2 SMNVEV (reference sequence). This CDR3 comprises 13 residues. CDR3 nucleotides: TGTGCCAGCAGGCCAGCGGGGGCCTACGAGCAGTACGTC. It encodes CASRPAGAYEQYV.

This sequence joins TRBV20-1 and TRBJ2-1; TRBD2 agrees at 12 bases. V was pared by 3 bases and J by 5 bases, with 11 bases of the junction left unmatched. The germline V gene encodes CDR1 DFQATT and CDR2 SNEGSKA (reference sequence). The CDR3 runs to 17 residues. The CDR3 DNA follows: TGCAGTGCTAGTGCTCCCGGACTAGCGGGATTGAACAATGAGCAGTTCTTC. This encodes CSASAPGLAGLNNEQFF.

The rearrangement links TRBV5-1 to TRBJ1-2; D is unresolved. Deletions cut 0 bases from V and 5 bases from J, with 11 bases between. Per germline, CDR1 SGHRS and CDR2 YFSETQ. The CDR3 covers 14 residues. In DNA, the CDR3 is TGCGCCAGCAGCTTGGCTGGCAGCGAGTATGGCTACACCTTC. Encoded protein: CASSLAGSEYGYTF.

This chain uses TRBV19 with TRBJ1-4; 10 nucleotides match TRBD1. The CDR3 is 14 residues long. After removal of 5 bases from V and 10 bases from J, the junction contained 7 bases not matched to a gene. The germline V gene has CDR1 LNHDA and CDR2 SQIVND (reference sequence). CDR3 amino acids: CASSLPDRGGKLFF. The CDR3 DNA reads TGTGCCAGTAGTCTCCCGGACAGGGGGGGAAAACTGTTTTTT.

The chain couples TRBV28 to TRBJ1-1; maybe TRBD1 (5 bases). The CDR3 has 14 amino acids. Germline lookup yields CDR1 MDHEN and CDR2 SYDVKM. Trimming removed 6 bases from V and 0 bases from J, with 11 bases in between. The CDR3 spells CASRPGTLNTEAFF. The CDR3 bases are TGTGCCAGCAGACCCGGGACTTTGAACACTGAAGCTTTCTTT. Supplemented by reference TRBV28 and TRBJ1-1, the full variable domain reads DVKVTQSSRYLVKRTGEKVFLECVQDMDHENMFWYRQDPGLGLRLIYFSYDVKMKEKGDIPEGYSVSREKKERFSLILESASTNQTSMYLCASRPGTLNTEAFFGQGTRLTVV.

This clone was observed a single time. The chain is built from TRBV7-3 and TRBJ2-2; D remains ambiguous. The CDR3 is 14 residues long. Trimming pared 5 bases from V and 4 bases from J, leaving 11 bases between. The germline V gene encodes CDR1 SGHTA and CDR2 FQGTGA. The DNA of the CDR3 is TGTGCCAGCAGCCCCGAGCCTATCACCGGGGAGCTGTTTTTT. Its protein product is CASSPEPITGELFF.

The chain is built from TRBV19 and TRBJ2-1; 10 nucleotides match TRBD2. Germline V lookup: CDR1 LNHDA, CDR2 SQIVND (reference sequence). V dropped 6 bases and J dropped 6; count of bases not matched to a gene: 14. The CDR3 covers 17 residues. CDR3 residues: CASSTNPLAGVGNEQFF. DNA of the CDR3: TGTGCCAGTAGCACCAATCCTCTAGCGGGAGTGGGCAATGAGCAGTTCTTC. The full variable domain, its missing parts supplied by reference TRBV19 and TRBJ2-1, is DGGITQSPKYLFRKEGQNVTLSCEQNLNHDAMYWYRQDPGQGLRLIYYSQIVNDFQKGDIAEGYSVSREKKESFPLTVTSAQKNPTAFYLCASSTNPLAGVGNEQFFGPGTRLTVL.

The chain links TRBV5-5 to TRBJ2-2; tentative D call: TRBD1 (5 bases). This CDR3 has 15 amino acids. Looked up from germline, CDR1 is SGHKS and CDR2 is YYEKEE (reference sequence). V dropped 0 bases and J dropped 0 bases, with 6 bases sitting between them. The CDR3: CASSLDRSNTGELFF. DNA of the CDR3: TGTGCCAGCAGCTTGGACAGGTCGAACACCGGGGAGCTGTTTTTT.

With respect to this clone: Different DNA sequences within this sample yield the same CDR3. This sequence joins TRBV4-1 and TRBJ2-2, with 8 positions matching TRBD1. The junction had 1 base not matched to a gene; V was cut back by 0 bases and J by 1 base. Per the germline V gene, CDR1 is MGHRA and CDR2 is YSYEKL. The CDR3 runs 16 residues. The CDR3: CASSQDGQGNTGELFF. The CDR3 DNA reads TGCGCCAGCAGCCAAGATGGACAGGGGAACACCGGGGAGCTGTTTTTT.

V gene TRBV7-8 combines with J gene TRBJ1-1; D remains ambiguous. This CDR3 is 14 amino acids long. V was pared by 5 bases and J by 3 bases, with 13 bases between. Germline V gene data show CDR1 as SGHVS and CDR2 as FQNEAQ. The CDR3 loop is CASSAAGPDTEAFF. In DNA, the CDR3 is TGTGCCAGCAGCGCTGCAGGTCCGGACACTGAAGCTTTCTTT.

The CDR3 region has the DNA TGCGCCAGCAGCTTGGAGGGACAGGGAATGGCTGAAGCTTTCTTT. Translated, it gives CASSLEGQGMAEAFF. J is TRBJ1-1 and V is TRBV5-1; TRBD1 aligns across 9 bases. Germline CDR1 is SGHRS and CDR2 is YFSETQ. Trimming cost V 0 bases and J 6 bases; bases outside gene matches: 6. The CDR3 is 15 amino acids.